Listed below are T cell receptor beta chains from one sample, sequenced in a study of cytomegalovirus exposure and HLA in healthy donors. TCRdb keeps only in-frame clones here, not all; method: immunoSEQ multiplex PCR. The table shows approximately 140,000 clones, with roughly 88% occurring only once. Sample: PBMCs. These receptors all stem from a man aged 45-60 years in good health and CMV-seronegative. The CDR3 runs from the conserved cysteine through the conserved F or W. The order of the fields is J gene, V gene, D gene, clone size, CDR3 DNA, CDR3 protein. D genes are given only for firm matches. Clone size is not always given. Where it is, it says once, few, many or a class for expanded clones.

J: TRBJ2-1; V: TRBV11-1; D: TRBD2; size: once; DNA: TGTGCCAGCAGCTTCCATAGCGGGGCTTACAATGAGCAGTTCTTC; CDR3: CASSFHSGAYNEQFF
J: TRBJ1-5; V: TRBV4-2; D: TRBD1; size: .; DNA: TGTGCCAGCAGCCAAGGGGACAGTGCGGGGTATCAGCCCCAGCATTTT; CDR3: CASSQGDSAGYQPQHF
J: TRBJ2-3; V: TRBV19; D: .; size: .; DNA: TGTGCCAGTAGTTACAACCTGTGGGATACGCAGTATTTT; CDR3: CASSYNLWDTQYF
J: TRBJ1-3; V: TRBV6-5; D: .; size: .; DNA: TGTGCCAGCAGTTACGGGCGAAACCCTGGAAACACCATATATTTT; CDR3: CASSYGRNPGNTIYF
J: TRBJ2-7; V: TRBV7-9; D: TRBD2; size: .; DNA: TGTGCCAGCAAAAAGGGCGGGGGGGCCTACGAGCAGTACTTC; CDR3: CASKKGGGAYEQYF
J: TRBJ1-4; V: TRBV7-8; D: .; size: .; DNA: TGTGCCAGCAGCATACAGGGTTCTAATGAAAAACTGTTTTTT; CDR3: CASSIQGSNEKLFF
J: TRBJ1-3; V: TRBV30; D: .; size: .; DNA: TGTGCCTGGAGTCCAACGGGGGTCCTGTCCTCTGGAAACACCATATATTTT; CDR3: CAWSPTGVLSSGNTIYF
J: TRBJ1-1; V: TRBV11-1; D: .; size: .; DNA: TGTGCCAGCAGCACCAGTAGGCAGGGCAAAATGAACACTGAAGCTTTCTTT; CDR3: CASSTSRQGKMNTEAFF
J: TRBJ2-7; V: TRBV6-5; D: .; size: .; DNA: TGTGCCAGCAGCCCTGTCTCCCCTTACGAGCAGTACTTC; CDR3: CASSPVSPYEQYF
J: TRBJ2-1; V: TRBV2; D: TRBD1; size: .; DNA: TGTGCCAGCTCTGATATTGGACAGGGGTACAATGAGCAGTTCTTC; CDR3: CASSDIGQGYNEQFF
J: TRBJ1-2; V: TRBV19; D: .; size: .; DNA: TGTGCCAGTAGCGGATCCGGGGGGGGCTCCTGGGTCTATGGCTACACCTTC; CDR3: CASSGSGGGSWVYGYTF
J: TRBJ2-7; V: TRBV19; D: .; size: .; DNA: TGTGCCAGTAGTATAGATCTTTTAGCCTACGAGCAGTACTTC; CDR3: CASSIDLLAYEQYF
J: TRBJ1-3; V: TRBV7-2; D: .; size: few; DNA: TGTGCCAGCAGCTCCGGACTAGCTGGAAACACCATATATTTT; CDR3: CASSSGLAGNTIYF
J: TRBJ2-3; V: TRBV5-8; D: .; size: .; DNA: TGTGCCAGCAGCTTATTGACTACCCGAGAAGGCACAGATACGCAGTATTTT; CDR3: CASSLLTTREGTDTQYF
J: TRBJ1-1; V: TRBV5-6; D: TRBD1; size: once; DNA: TGTGCCAGCACCTTAAATCCGGGACAGACTATGAACACTGAAGCTTTCTTT; CDR3: CASTLNPGQTMNTEAFF
J: TRBJ1-1; V: TRBV10-3; D: .; size: .; DNA: TGTGCCATCAAAACCGCTGTTGAGGACACTGAAGCTTTCTTT; CDR3: CAIKTAVEDTEAFF
J: TRBJ2-7; V: TRBV5-4; D: .; size: .; DNA: TGTGCCAGCAGCTTGGTGGACAGCTCCTACGAGCAGTACTTC; CDR3: CASSLVDSSYEQYF
J: TRBJ1-5; V: TRBV2; D: .; size: .; DNA: TGTGCCAGCAGTGAAGCGCTAAACTCGGGGCCCCAGCATTTT; CDR3: CASSEALNSGPQHF
J: TRBJ1-5; V: TRBV19; D: .; size: .; DNA: TGTGCCAGTAGTAGTGAGGGTAGGGGCAATCAGCCCCAGCATTTT; CDR3: CASSSEGRGNQPQHF
J: TRBJ2-1; V: TRBV7-3; D: TRBD2; size: once; DNA: TGTGCCAGCAGCGGAGGCGGGGGGGCCAGAGTAAATGAGCAGTTCTTC; CDR3: CASSGGGGARVNEQFF
J: TRBJ2-7; V: TRBV30; D: .; size: few; DNA: TGTGCCTGGAGTGCAGGGGTTGCGGTCTACGAGCAGTACTTC; CDR3: CAWSAGVAVYEQYF
J: TRBJ1-5; V: TRBV2; D: .; size: .; DNA: TGTGCCAGCAGTTTCGAGTACAATCAGCCCCAGCATTTT; CDR3: CASSFEYNQPQHF
J: TRBJ2-1; V: TRBV7-9; D: .; size: once; DNA: TGTGCCAGCAGCTCGCATCCGGGGAGGTCCTACAATGAGCAGTTCTTC; CDR3: CASSSHPGRSYNEQFF
J: TRBJ1-3; V: TRBV7-8; D: TRBD1; size: .; DNA: TGTGCCAGCAGCTTACAGGGGGGAGGAAACACCATATATTTT; CDR3: CASSLQGGGNTIYF
J: TRBJ2-3; V: TRBV30; D: .; size: .; DNA: TGTGCCTGGAACCGGGGTCGGGCAGATACGCAGTATTTT; CDR3: CAWNRGRADTQYF
J: TRBJ2-7; V: TRBV11-2; D: TRBD1; size: .; DNA: TGTGCCAGCAGCTCGGGACAGGACTACGAGCAGTACTTC; CDR3: CASSSGQDYEQYF
J: TRBJ1-2; V: TRBV27; D: .; size: .; DNA: TGTGCCAGCAGTTTAAATCCGGACTACTATGGCTACACCTTC; CDR3: CASSLNPDYYGYTF
J: TRBJ2-1; V: TRBV9; D: TRBD2; size: .; DNA: TGTGCCAGCAGCTCCGAGGGACTAGCGCGGACCGTCTACAATGAGCAGTTCTTC; CDR3: CASSSEGLARTVYNEQFF
J: TRBJ1-6; V: TRBV2; D: .; size: .; DNA: TGTGCCTCTTTGACAGACGGCGCGAATTCACCCCTCCACTTT; CDR3: CASLTDGANSPLHF
J: TRBJ1-3; V: TRBV30; D: .; size: .; DNA: TGTGCCTGGAGTGTCGGTCCTGGAAACACCATATATTTT; CDR3: CAWSVGPGNTIYF
J: TRBJ2-2; V: TRBV2; D: .; size: .; DNA: TGTGCCAGCAGCTTTCTACAGGGAAACGGGGAGCTGTTTTTT; CDR3: CASSFLQGNGELFF
J: TRBJ1-1; V: TRBV7-9; D: .; size: .; DNA: TGTGCCAGCAGCTTAGAGGAGGGTACTGAAGCTTTCTTT; CDR3: CASSLEEGTEAFF
J: TRBJ2-7; V: TRBV7-9; D: TRBD2; size: .; DNA: TGTGCCAGCGGAAGGGGAGGGGTCGAGCAGTACTTC; CDR3: CASGRGGVEQYF
J: TRBJ2-3; V: TRBV9; D: TRBD1; size: few; DNA: TGTGCCAGCAGGGTGGGGACAGCGAGGGATACGCAGTATTTT; CDR3: CASRVGTARDTQYF
J: TRBJ1-1; V: TRBV4-1; D: TRBD1; size: .; DNA: TGCGCCAGCAGCCAATTAGGACAGGGGACACGGGAAGCTTTCTTT; CDR3: CASSQLGQGTREAFF
J: TRBJ1-2; V: TRBV11-2; D: .; size: .; DNA: TGTGCCAGCAGCTTAGATGGCATCCGACAGATTAACTATGGCTACACCTTC; CDR3: CASSLDGIRQINYGYTF
J: TRBJ2-1; V: TRBV5-4; D: TRBD2; size: .; DNA: TGTGCCAGCAACACTGGGGGGGGAACCTACAATGAGCAGTTCTTC; CDR3: CASNTGGGTYNEQFF
J: TRBJ2-3; V: TRBV4-2; D: TRBD2; size: .; DNA: TGTGCCAGCAGCCAAGGACTAGCGGGACCTAGCACAGATACGCAGTATTTT; CDR3: CASSQGLAGPSTDTQYF
J: TRBJ1-1; V: TRBV7-6; D: .; size: .; DNA: TGTGCCAGCAGCTTAAACAGGGAAGGTGAAGCTTTCTTT; CDR3: CASSLNREGEAFF
J: TRBJ2-1; V: TRBV6-1; D: TRBD2; size: .; DNA: TGTGCCAGCAGCTATGGACTAGGACGGGACAATGAGCAGTTCTTC; CDR3: CASSYGLGRDNEQFF
J: TRBJ2-1; V: TRBV5-4; D: TRBD2; size: .; DNA: TGTGCCAGCGGGACTAGCGGGGGTGGCTACAATGAGCAGTTCTTC; CDR3: CASGTSGGGYNEQFF
J: TRBJ1-1; V: TRBV29-1; D: .; size: .; DNA: TGCAGCGTTGAAATCTCGGTAACTGAAGCTTTCTTT; CDR3: CSVEISVTEAFF
J: TRBJ1-4; V: TRBV9; D: .; size: .; DNA: TGTGCCAGCAGCAGCAGCGGGTCCACTAATGAAAAACTGTTTTTT; CDR3: CASSSSGSTNEKLFF
J: TRBJ2-5; V: TRBV4-1; D: .; size: .; DNA: TGCGCCAGCAGCCAAATCGGGTACCAAGAGACCCAGTACTTC; CDR3: CASSQIGYQETQYF
J: TRBJ1-5; V: TRBV15; D: .; size: .; DNA: TGTGCCACCAGTTGGGGGGGGGCTCAGCCCCAGCATTTT; CDR3: CATSWGGAQPQHF
J: TRBJ2-7; V: TRBV5-1; D: TRBD1; size: .; DNA: TGCGCCAGCGGAGGGACAGGGGCGAACGAGCAGTACTTC; CDR3: CASGGTGANEQYF
J: TRBJ2-3; V: TRBV10-1; D: .; size: .; DNA: TGCGCCAGCAGTCGGGACTTCTCAGATACGCAGTATTTT; CDR3: CASSRDFSDTQYF
J: TRBJ2-3; V: TRBV5-1; D: TRBD2; size: .; DNA: TGCGCCAGCAGCTTCGTAAGCGGGGAGACAGATACGCAGTATTTT; CDR3: CASSFVSGETDTQYF
J: TRBJ2-5; V: TRBV7-2; D: TRBD2; size: .; DNA: TGTGCCAGCAGCTTAGGGGGACTAGCGGGGGGGAAAGAGACCCAGTACTTC; CDR3: CASSLGGLAGGKETQYF
J: TRBJ1-6; V: TRBV2; D: .; size: .; DNA: TGTGCCAGCAAGGGGGTCGTATTTAATTCACCCCTCCACTTT; CDR3: CASKGVVFNSPLHF
J: TRBJ1-1; V: TRBV5-1; D: .; size: .; DNA: TGCGCCAGCAGCTTGGCCGATCGAGGTGAAGCTTTCTTT; CDR3: CASSLADRGEAFF
J: TRBJ1-1; V: TRBV10-1; D: .; size: .; DNA: TGCGCCAGCCGGGACTCCTTGAACACTGAAGCTTTCTTT; CDR3: CASRDSLNTEAFF
J: TRBJ2-3; V: TRBV19; D: .; size: .; DNA: TGTGCCAGTAGTAGCGGGGAAGGCACAGATACGCAGTATTTT; CDR3: CASSSGEGTDTQYF
J: TRBJ2-7; V: TRBV19; D: .; size: .; DNA: TGTGCCAGTGGAGTGGGTACGGCCTCGGGCGAGCAGTACTTC; CDR3: CASGVGTASGEQYF
J: TRBJ2-1; V: TRBV7-9; D: TRBD2; size: .; DNA: TGTGCCAGCAGCCGTTCGGGGGGCTCCTACAATGAGCAGTTCTTC; CDR3: CASSRSGGSYNEQFF
J: TRBJ2-7; V: TRBV19; D: TRBD1; size: .; DNA: TGTGCCAGTCGATTCCTTTCTCGGGACAGTCCTTACGAGCAGTACTTC; CDR3: CASRFLSRDSPYEQYF
J: TRBJ1-2; V: TRBV23-1; D: .; size: .; DNA: TGCGCCAGCAGTCGTGGAGGGCGAGGCTACACCTTC; CDR3: CASSRGGRGYTF